These 21 T cell receptor beta chains originate from one sample sequenced in a study of cytotoxic CD8 clonotypes in ibrutinib-treated CLL. Generated by immunoSEQ multiplex PCR, the TCRdb table keeps only in-frame clones and is missing some. The sample records about 140,000 clones, around 90% being singletons. Sequences were derived from PBMCs, sampled after 12 months of ibrutinib treatment. Receptor source: a human donor with chronic lymphocytic leukemia.

The chain has TRBV19 and TRBJ1-5; 7 nucleotides align to TRBD1. Germline assignment: CDR1 LNHDA and CDR2 SQIVND (reference sequence). V lost 3 bases to trimming and J lost 6 bases; unmatched junction nucleotides: 8. CDR3 size: 15 residues. The chain's CDR3 is CASSIEGGGGQPQHF. The CDR3 DNA reads TGTGCCAGTAGTATCGAAGGGGGCGGTGGTCAGCCCCAGCATTTT.

The CDR3 reads CASSLSLTQGRDYGYTF. Written as DNA, the CDR3 is TGTGCCAGCTCACTCTCCTTAACACAGGGAAGGGATTATGGCTACACCTTC. This chain joins TRBV18 and TRBJ1-2; tentatively, D is TRBD1 (6 bases). The germline V gene encodes CDR1 KGHSH and CDR2 LQKENI. CDR3 length: 17 amino acids. V was trimmed by 4 bases and J by 5 bases, leaving 23 bases between them.

This chain connects TRBV4-3 to TRBJ2-4, with 8 bases aligning to TRBD1. The junction had 0 bases not matched to a gene; V was cut back by 1 base and J by 7 bases. The CDR3 consists of 13 residues. Germline V gene lookup returns CDR1 LGHNA and CDR2 YSLEER. The chain's CDR3 is CASSQGQGNIQYF. The CDR3 bases are TGCGCCAGCAGCCAAGGACAGGGGAACATTCAGTACTTC.

This clone was observed once. V and J are TRBV30 and TRBJ2-1, with D uncertain. The germline V and J ends were trimmed by 4 bases and 6 bases, with 7 bases remaining between them. The CDR3 extends over 11 amino acids. CDR1 is GTSNPN and CDR2 is SVGIG in the germline V gene (reference sequence). CDR3 sequence reads: CAWTRVNEQFF. The CDR3 bases are TGTGCCTGGACTCGGGTCAATGAGCAGTTCTTC.

In its sample, this clone was seen a few times. The chain combines TRBV2 with TRBJ2-7; no definite D call. This CDR3 has 12 amino acids. V was trimmed by 5 bases and J by 4 bases, leaving 9 bases between them. Germline values: CDR1 SNHLY, CDR2 FYNNEI. Here the CDR3 DNA reads TGTGCCAGCAGTTCACAGTCGTACGAGCAGTACTTC. Translation: CASSSQSYEQYF. Together with reference TRBV2 and TRBJ2-7, the CDR3 gives the full variable domain: EPEVTQTPSHQVTQMGQEVILRCVPISNHLYFYWYRQILGQKVEFLVSFYNNEISEKSEIFDDQFSVERPDGSNFTLKIRSTKLEDSAMYFCASSSQSYEQYFGPGTRLTVT.

The chain couples TRBV5-4 to TRBJ1-2; the D gene is possibly TRBD1 (5 bases). Per germline, CDR1 SGHNT and CDR2 YYREEE (reference sequence). Trimming took off 1 base at V and 8 bases at J, with 12 bases between the two ends. The CDR3 spans 13 residues. CDR3 nucleotide sequence: TGTGCCAGCAGCTTGTTTCAGGGTACCGGCTACACCTTC. This encodes CASSLFQGTGYTF.

The J gene is TRBJ2-1, the V gene TRBV27; D not certain. Germline values: CDR1 MNHEY, CDR2 SMNVEV (reference sequence). The CDR3 has 14 amino acids. V dropped 5 bases and J dropped 3 bases, with 11 bases sitting between them. CDR3 in DNA: TGTGCCAGCAGTCGTCCCGAGATCTACAATGAGCAGTTCTTC. It translates to CASSRPEIYNEQFF.

The chain has TRBV7-2 and TRBJ2-1, with D possibly matching TRBD2 (6 bases). The germline gives CDR1 SGHTA, CDR2 FQGNSA. V shed 5 bases and J shed 0 bases, with 17 bases lying between them. This CDR3 contains 17 residues. The CDR3 sequence: CASSPHWVTSSYNEQFF. In DNA form, the CDR3 reads TGTGCCAGCAGCCCCCACTGGGTGACTAGCTCCTACAATGAGCAGTTCTTC.

J is TRBJ2-1 and V is TRBV6-5; no clear D. Trimming pared 1 base from V and 6 bases from J, leaving 4 bases between. The CDR3 has 12 residues. Germline assignment: CDR1 MNHEY and CDR2 SVGAGI. CDR3 DNA sequence: TGTGCCAGCAGTTACTTTACCAATGAGCAGTTCTTC. This gives the protein CASSYFTNEQFF.

V usage is TRBV9 and J usage is TRBJ1-4; unclear D gene. In germline, CDR1 is SGDLS, CDR2 YYNGEE. The length of the CDR3 is 14 residues. The V end lost 0 bases, the J end lost 8 bases, and 11 bases lay between the germline ends. CDR3 DNA: TGTGCCAGCAGCGTAGCTTCCCCTGGGGAAAAACTGTTTTTT. It specifies CASSVASPGEKLFF.

The chain couples TRBV11-3 to TRBJ2-1; D gene uncertain. This CDR3 has 16 amino acids. Germline assignment: CDR1 SGHNT and CDR2 YENEEA. Trimming took off 3 bases at V and 1 base at J, with 13 bases between the two ends. CDR3 amino acids: CASSFQSSSSYNEQFF. The CDR3 DNA is TGTGCCAGCAGCTTCCAAAGTAGTAGTTCCTACAATGAGCAGTTCTTC.

CDR3 DNA: TGTGCCAGCAGCCCCCCCGGACGCACAGATACGCAGTATTTT. It encodes CASSPPGRTDTQYF. The V gene is TRBV4-2, the J gene TRBJ2-3, with D unresolved. Germline lookup yields CDR1 LGHNA and CDR2 YNFKEQ. V dropped 4 bases and J dropped 1 base, with 9 bases sitting between them. CDR3 length: 14 residues.

A few counts support this clone. This sequence joins TRBV7-3 and TRBJ1-1, with TRBD1 as a possible D gene (5 bases). V gave up 5 bases and J gave up 6 bases, with 16 bases separating them. This CDR3 is 14 amino acids long. CDR1 and CDR2 from the germline V gene are SGHTA and FQGTGA. The CDR3 protein is CASSTTGIGAEAFF. CDR3 DNA sequence: TGTGCCAGCAGCACGACGGGAATAGGGGCTGAAGCTTTCTTT.

In this sample, this clone turned up a few times. The gene calls are TRBV19 and TRBJ1-5, with D possibly matching TRBD1 (5 bases). The ends were cut back, 7 bases at V and 9 bases at J, with 13 bases in the middle. The CDR3 spans 12 residues. CDR1 and CDR2 from the germline V gene are LNHDA and SQIVND (reference sequence). This chain's CDR3 is CASNIAGGPQHF. The CDR3 DNA reads TGTGCCAGTAACATAGCTGGGGGGCCCCAGCATTTT.

The V gene is TRBV28, the J gene TRBJ1-5; D gene unclear. Germline assignment: CDR1 MDHEN and CDR2 SYDVKM. CDR3 length equals 16 residues. Trimming removed 6 bases at V and 0 bases at J, with 15 bases between. The CDR3 DNA reads TGTGCCAGCAGAGGCAGGAACATTTATAGCAATCAGCCCCAGCATTTT. As protein: CASRGRNIYSNQPQHF.

The chain is built from TRBV30 and TRBJ2-2, with no clear D. This CDR3 has 14 residues. V was trimmed by 4 bases and J by 0 bases, leaving 9 bases between them. In germline, CDR1 is GTSNPN, CDR2 SVGIG (reference sequence). The DNA for the CDR3 is TGTGCCTGGACCCGGGTCGCGAACACCGGGGAGCTGTTTTTT. The encoded protein is CAWTRVANTGELFF.

In regard to this clone: At one boundary the junction diverges from the germline segment, which might be a read error. V is TRBV7-7 and J is TRBJ2-1, with D possibly matching TRBD2 (5 bases). The CDR3 totals 14 residues. Germline CDR1 reads SSHAT; CDR2 reads FNYEAQ (reference sequence). CDR3: CASSLAFWSNEQFF. CDR3 DNA: TGTGCTAGCAGCTTAGCGTTTTGGTCCAATGAGCAGTTCTTC.

The V and J genes are TRBV13 and TRBJ1-2; 8 nucleotides match TRBD1. The CDR3 is 14 amino acids. Trimming cost V 4 bases and J 6 bases; bases outside gene matches: 7. CDR1 PRHDT and CDR2 FYEKMQ come from the germline V gene (reference sequence). CDR3: CASSYPDRANGYTF. DNA for the CDR3: TGTGCCAGCAGCTACCCGGACAGGGCGAATGGCTACACCTTC. The variable domain in full, with the rest retrieved from reference TRBV13 and TRBJ1-2, is AAGVIQSPRHLIKEKRETATLKCYPIPRHDTVYWYQQGPGQDPQFLISFYEKMQSDKGSIPDRFSAQQFSDYHSELNMSSLELGDSALYFCASSYPDRANGYTFGSGTRLTVV.

V gene TRBV15 combines with J gene TRBJ1-2, with TRBD1 as a possible D gene (5 bases). Germline lookup yields CDR1 LNHNV and CDR2 YYDKDF (reference sequence). The CDR3 totals 17 residues. V was shortened by 2 bases and J by 4 bases, with 20 bases between the two germline ends. CDR3 protein: CATSRLPGGDRLYGYTF. CDR3 nucleotides: TGTGCCACCAGCAGACTCCCCGGGGGAGATCGCCTCTATGGCTACACCTTC.

The chain links TRBV19 to TRBJ2-7; the match to TRBD1 covers 12 bases. Germline V gene sequence: CDR1 LNHDA, CDR2 SQIVND (reference sequence). CDR3 size: 13 residues. Trimming removed 6 bases from V and 6 bases from J; junction bases left unmatched: 3. In DNA form, the CDR3 reads TGTGCCAGTAGCTGGGACAGGGGGCGCGAGCAGTACTTC. Translated, it gives CASSWDRGREQYF.

The chain is built from TRBV11-2 and TRBJ2-5; 14 bases match TRBD2. The CDR3 has 16 residues. Germline loops: CDR1 SGHAT, CDR2 FQNNGV. V was pared by 5 bases and J by 3 bases, with 5 bases of the junction left unmatched. For the CDR3, the DNA is TGTGCCAGCAGCATCTCGGGACTAGCGGGAGAAGAGACCCAGTACTTC. Translation: CASSISGLAGEETQYF.